This passage covers 6 T cell receptor beta chains from one sample sequenced in a study of cytomegalovirus exposure and HLA in healthy donors. Repertoires were generated with immunoSEQ multiplex PCR, while TCRdb's copy carries only in-frame clones and drops some. The sample contains 200,000 to 250,000 clones, around 86% of which appear only once. Source material: PBMCs. The receptors shown here come from a woman aged 18-29 years in good health and CMV-seropositive.

A note on this clone: This same CDR3 is encoded by further DNA sequences in the sample. This chain joins TRBV7-3 and TRBJ2-1; TRBD2 matches at 10 bases. Unmatched junction bases numbered 2, after V lost 3 bases and J lost 3 bases. The CDR3 extends over 15 amino acids. Germline assignment: CDR1 SGHTA and CDR2 FQGTGA. The CDR3: CASSFGLADYNEQFF. As DNA, the CDR3 is TGTGCCAGCAGCTTTGGACTAGCGGACTACAATGAGCAGTTCTTC.

This chain links TRBV18 with TRBJ1-1; no definite D call. Trimming took 6 bases from V and 0 from J, leaving 8 bases between them. CDR1 and CDR2 from the germline V gene are KGHSH and LQKENI. This CDR3 has 13 amino acids. CDR3 sequence: CASSPQVNTEAFF. The CDR3 DNA reads as TGTGCCAGCTCTCCGCAGGTGAACACTGAAGCTTTCTTT.

This rearrangement joins TRBV5-4 to TRBJ2-7; D remains unclear. The CDR3 extends over 12 amino acids. CDR1 SGHNT and CDR2 YYREEE come from the germline V gene (reference sequence). Deletions cut 0 bases from V and 7 bases from J, with 8 bases between. The CDR3 DNA reads TGTGCCAGCAGCTTGGGTGCGTTGGAGCAGTACTTC. Its translation is CASSLGALEQYF.

V and J are TRBV4-1 and TRBJ1-2, with 10 bases fitting TRBD1. The CDR3 totals 14 residues. In germline, CDR1 is MGHRA, CDR2 YSYEKL. The trim removed 1 base at V and 6 bases at J, leaving 2 bases unmatched. The chain's CDR3 is CASSQVGTGDGYTF. The CDR3 DNA follows: TGCGCCAGCAGCCAAGTTGGGACAGGGGATGGCTACACCTTC.

The chain combines TRBV25-1 with TRBJ1-2; a possible D gene is TRBD1 (6 bases). V was pared by 3 bases and J by 4 bases, with 9 bases between. This CDR3 has 13 residues. Germline lookup yields CDR1 MGHDK and CDR2 SYGVNS. CDR3 DNA: TGTGCCAGCAGTGAGGGACACTTCTATGGCTACACCTTC. Its translation is CASSEGHFYGYTF.

Note on this clone: The limits of the CDR3 on the DNA are not certain, so only TCRdb's listed CDR3 is given. CDR3 in amino acids: CASSLDWASGSSYF. The V call is TRBV11-2, the J call TRBJ2-3; TRBD2 is the table's D call, not checked against the DNA. The CDR3 is 14 amino acids in total, end residues counted. Germline CDR1 is SGHAT and CDR2 is FQNNGV.